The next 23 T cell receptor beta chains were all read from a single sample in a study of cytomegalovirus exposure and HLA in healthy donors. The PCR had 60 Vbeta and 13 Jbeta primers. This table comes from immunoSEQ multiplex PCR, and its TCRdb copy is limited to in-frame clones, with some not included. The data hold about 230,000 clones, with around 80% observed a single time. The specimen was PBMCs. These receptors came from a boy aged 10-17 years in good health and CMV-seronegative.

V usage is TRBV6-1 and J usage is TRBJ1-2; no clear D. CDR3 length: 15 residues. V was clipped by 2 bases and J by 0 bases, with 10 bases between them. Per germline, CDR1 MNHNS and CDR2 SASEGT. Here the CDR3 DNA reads TGTGCCAGCAGTGAATGGCAGCTAGCTAACTATGGCTACACCTTC. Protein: CASSEWQLANYGYTF.

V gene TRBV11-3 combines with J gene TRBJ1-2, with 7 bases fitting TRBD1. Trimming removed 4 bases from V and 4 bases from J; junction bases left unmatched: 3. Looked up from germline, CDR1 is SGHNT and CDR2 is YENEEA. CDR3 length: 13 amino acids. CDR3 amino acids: CASSSGTAYGYTF. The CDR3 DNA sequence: TGTGCCAGCAGCTCCGGGACAGCCTATGGCTACACCTTC.

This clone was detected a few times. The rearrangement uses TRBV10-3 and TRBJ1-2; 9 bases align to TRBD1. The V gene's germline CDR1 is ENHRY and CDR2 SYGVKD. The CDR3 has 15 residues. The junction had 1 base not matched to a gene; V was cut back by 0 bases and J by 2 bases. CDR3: CAISESGTGNYGYTF. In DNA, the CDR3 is TGTGCCATCAGTGAGTCTGGGACAGGGAACTATGGCTACACCTTC.

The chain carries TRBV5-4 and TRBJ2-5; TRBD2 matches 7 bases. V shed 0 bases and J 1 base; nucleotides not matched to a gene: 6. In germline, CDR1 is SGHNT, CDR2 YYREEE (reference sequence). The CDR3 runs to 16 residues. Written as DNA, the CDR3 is TGTGCCAGCAGCTTGGACAAAGCGGGGACCCAAGAGACCCAGTACTTC. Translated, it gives CASSLDKAGTQETQYF.

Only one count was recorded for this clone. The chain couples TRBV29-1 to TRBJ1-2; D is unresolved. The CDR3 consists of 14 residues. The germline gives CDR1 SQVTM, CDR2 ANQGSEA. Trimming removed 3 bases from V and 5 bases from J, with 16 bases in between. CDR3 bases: TGCAGCGTTGACCGAGGGTATCCCGAGTATGGCTACACCTTC. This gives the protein CSVDRGYPEYGYTF.

CDR3 protein: CASSPTGGDSNQPQHF. CDR3 nucleotide sequence: TGTGCCAGCAGCCCGACAGGGGGCGATAGCAATCAGCCCCAGCATTTT. The gene calls are TRBV2 and TRBJ1-5; TRBD1 matches at 10 bases. The CDR3 runs 16 residues. Trimming removed 6 bases from V and 0 bases from J; junction bases left unmatched: 5. CDR1 and CDR2 (germline): SNHLY, FYNNEI.

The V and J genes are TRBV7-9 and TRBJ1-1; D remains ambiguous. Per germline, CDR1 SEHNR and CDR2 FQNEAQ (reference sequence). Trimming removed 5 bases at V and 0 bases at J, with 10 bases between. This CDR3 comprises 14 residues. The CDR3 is CASSGRNLNTEAFF. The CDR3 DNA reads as TGTGCCAGCAGCGGGCGAAATCTGAACACTGAAGCTTTCTTT.

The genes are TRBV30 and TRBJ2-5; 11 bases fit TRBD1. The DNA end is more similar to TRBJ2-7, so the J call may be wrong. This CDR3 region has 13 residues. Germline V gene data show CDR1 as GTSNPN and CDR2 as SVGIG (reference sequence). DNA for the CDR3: TGTGCCTGGGGAGGACAGGGGGCCCACGAGCAGTACTTC. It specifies CAWGGQGAHEQYF.

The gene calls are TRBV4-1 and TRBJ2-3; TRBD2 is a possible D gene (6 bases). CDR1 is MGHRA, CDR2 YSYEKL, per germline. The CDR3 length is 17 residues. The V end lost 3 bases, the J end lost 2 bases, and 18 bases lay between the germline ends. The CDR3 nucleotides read TGCGCCAGCAGCCATCTCCCAGGCGGGGACCCCACAGATACGCAGTATTTT. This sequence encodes CASSHLPGGDPTDTQYF.

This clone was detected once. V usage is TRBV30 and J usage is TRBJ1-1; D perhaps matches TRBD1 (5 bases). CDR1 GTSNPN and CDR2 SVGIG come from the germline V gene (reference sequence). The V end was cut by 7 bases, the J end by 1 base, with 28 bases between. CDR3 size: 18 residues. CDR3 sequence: CASPAEWAGYEANTEAFF. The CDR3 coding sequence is TGTGCCTCGCCCGCCGAGTGGGCAGGGTACGAGGCGAACACTGAAGCTTTCTTT.

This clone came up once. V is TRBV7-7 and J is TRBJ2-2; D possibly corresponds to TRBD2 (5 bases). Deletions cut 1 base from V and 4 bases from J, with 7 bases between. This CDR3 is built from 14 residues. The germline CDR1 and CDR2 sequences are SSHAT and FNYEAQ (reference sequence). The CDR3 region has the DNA TGTGCCAGCAGCTTAGATCGGGGCACCGGGGAGCTGTTTTTT. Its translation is CASSLDRGTGELFF.

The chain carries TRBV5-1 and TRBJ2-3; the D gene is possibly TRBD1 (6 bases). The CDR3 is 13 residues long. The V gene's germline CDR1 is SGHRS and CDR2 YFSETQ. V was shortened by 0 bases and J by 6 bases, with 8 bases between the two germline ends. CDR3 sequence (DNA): TGCGCCAGCAGCTTGGCAGGGGACGATACGCAGTATTTT. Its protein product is CASSLAGDDTQYF.

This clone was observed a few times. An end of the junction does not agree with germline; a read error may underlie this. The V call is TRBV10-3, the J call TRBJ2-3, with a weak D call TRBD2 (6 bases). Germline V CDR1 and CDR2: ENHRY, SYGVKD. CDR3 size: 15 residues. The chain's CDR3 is CAISESDTSTDTQYF. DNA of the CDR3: TGTGCCATCAGTGAGTCTGACACTAGCACGGATACGCAGTATTTT.

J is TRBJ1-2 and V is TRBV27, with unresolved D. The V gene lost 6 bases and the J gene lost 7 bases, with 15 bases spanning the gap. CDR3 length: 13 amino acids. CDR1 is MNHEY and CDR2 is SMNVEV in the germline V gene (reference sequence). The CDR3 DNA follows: TGTGCCAGCAGGGCGGTGGGTTCGGGTGGCTACACCTTC. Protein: CASRAVGSGGYTF.

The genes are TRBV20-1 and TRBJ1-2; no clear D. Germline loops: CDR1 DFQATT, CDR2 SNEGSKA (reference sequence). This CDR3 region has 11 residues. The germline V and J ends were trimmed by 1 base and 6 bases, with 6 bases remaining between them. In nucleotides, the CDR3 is TGCAGTGCTAGAGGTGGCAATGGCTACACCTTC. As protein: CSARGGNGYTF.

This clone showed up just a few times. CDR3 protein: CASSSHPRQAYGYTF. The CDR3 DNA reads TGTGCCAGCAGTTCCCACCCGAGACAAGCCTATGGCTACACCTTC. The chain is built from TRBV27 and TRBJ1-2; D gene uncertain. The CDR3 is 15 residues long. The germline CDR1 and CDR2 sequences are MNHEY and SMNVEV (reference sequence). The ends were cut back, 4 bases at V and 4 bases at J, with 16 bases in the middle.

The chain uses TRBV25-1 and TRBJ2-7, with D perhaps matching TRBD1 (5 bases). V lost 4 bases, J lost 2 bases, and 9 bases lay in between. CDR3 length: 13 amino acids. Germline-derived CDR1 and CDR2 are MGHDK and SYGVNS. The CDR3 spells CASSGRAPYEQYF. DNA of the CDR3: TGTGCCAGCAGTGGCAGGGCACCCTACGAGCAGTACTTC.

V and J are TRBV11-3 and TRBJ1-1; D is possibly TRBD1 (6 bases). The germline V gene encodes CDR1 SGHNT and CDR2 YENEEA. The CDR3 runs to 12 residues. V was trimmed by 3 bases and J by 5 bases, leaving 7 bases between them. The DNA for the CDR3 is TGTGCCAGCAGCTTGAGGGGGACTGAAGCTTTCTTT. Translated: CASSLRGTEAFF. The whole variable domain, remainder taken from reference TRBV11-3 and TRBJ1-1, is EAGVVQSPRYKIIEKKQPVAFWCNPISGHNTLYWYLQNLGQGPELLIRYENEEAVDDSQLPKDRFSAERLKGVDSTLKIQPAELGDSAVYLCASSLRGTEAFFGQGTRLTVV.

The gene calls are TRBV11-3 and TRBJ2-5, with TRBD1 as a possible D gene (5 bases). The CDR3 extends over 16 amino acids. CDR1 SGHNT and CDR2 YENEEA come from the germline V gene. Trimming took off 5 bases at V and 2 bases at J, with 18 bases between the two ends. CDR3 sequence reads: CASSDLQQVAQETQYF. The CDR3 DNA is TGTGCCAGCAGCGATCTTCAACAGGTGGCACAAGAGACCCAGTACTTC.

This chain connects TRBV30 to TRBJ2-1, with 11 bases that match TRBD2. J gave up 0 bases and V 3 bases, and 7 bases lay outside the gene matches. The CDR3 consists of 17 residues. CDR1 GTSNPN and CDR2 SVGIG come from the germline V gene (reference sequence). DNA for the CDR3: TGTGCCTGGAGGGCGACTAGCGGGGCCCGCTCCTACAATGAGCAGTTCTTC. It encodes CAWRATSGARSYNEQFF.

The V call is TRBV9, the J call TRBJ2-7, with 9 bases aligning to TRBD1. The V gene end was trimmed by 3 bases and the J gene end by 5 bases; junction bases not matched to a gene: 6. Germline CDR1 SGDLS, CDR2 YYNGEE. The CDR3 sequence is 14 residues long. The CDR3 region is CASSAGTGTNEQYF. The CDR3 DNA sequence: TGTGCCAGCAGCGCAGGGACAGGGACTAACGAGCAGTACTTC. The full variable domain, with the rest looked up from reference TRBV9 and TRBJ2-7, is DSGVTQTPKHLITATGQRVTLRCSPRSGDLSVYWYQQSLDQGLQFLIQYYNGEERAKGNILERFSAQQFPDLHSELNLSSLELGDSALYFCASSAGTGTNEQYFGPGTRLTVT.

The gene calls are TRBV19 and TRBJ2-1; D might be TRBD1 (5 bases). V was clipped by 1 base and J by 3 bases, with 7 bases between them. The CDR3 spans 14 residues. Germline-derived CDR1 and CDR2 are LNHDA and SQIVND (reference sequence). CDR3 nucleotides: TGTGCCAGTAGTATAGGAACAGGCTACAATGAGCAGTTCTTC. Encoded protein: CASSIGTGYNEQFF.

The chain's CDR3 is CASSRGRDYGYTF. The CDR3 bases are TGTGCCAGCAGCCGCGGCCGGGACTATGGCTACACCTTC. The chain is built from TRBV5-6 and TRBJ1-2; D not certain. The CDR3 has 13 residues. From germline, CDR1 is SGHDT and CDR2 YYEEEE. V was shortened by 4 bases and J by 3 bases, with 10 bases between the two germline ends. Drawing the rest from reference TRBV5-6 and TRBJ1-2, the complete variable domain is DAGVTQSPTHLIKTRGQQVTLRCSPKSGHDTVSWYQQALGQGPQFIFQYYEEEERQRGNFPDRFSGHQFPNYSSELNVNALLLGDSALYLCASSRGRDYGYTFGSGTRLTVV.